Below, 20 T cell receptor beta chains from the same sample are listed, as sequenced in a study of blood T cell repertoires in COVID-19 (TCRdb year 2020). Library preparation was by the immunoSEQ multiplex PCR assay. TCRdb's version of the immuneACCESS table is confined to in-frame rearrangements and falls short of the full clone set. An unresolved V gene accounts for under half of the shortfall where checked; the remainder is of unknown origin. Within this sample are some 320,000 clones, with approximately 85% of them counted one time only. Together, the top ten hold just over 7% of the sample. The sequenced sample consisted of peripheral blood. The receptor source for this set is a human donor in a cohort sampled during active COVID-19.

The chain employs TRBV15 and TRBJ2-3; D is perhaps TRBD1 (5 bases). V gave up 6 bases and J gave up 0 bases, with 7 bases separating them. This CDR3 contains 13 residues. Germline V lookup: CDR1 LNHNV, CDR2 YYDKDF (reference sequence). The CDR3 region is CATRGRSTDTQYF. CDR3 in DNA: TGTGCCACCAGGGGGCGTAGCACAGATACGCAGTATTTT.

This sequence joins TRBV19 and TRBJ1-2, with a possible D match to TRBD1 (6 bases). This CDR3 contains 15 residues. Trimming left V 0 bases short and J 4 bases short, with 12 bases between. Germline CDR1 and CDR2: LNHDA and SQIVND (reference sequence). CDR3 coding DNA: TGTGCCAGTAGTATAGATGAAGACAGGACCTATGGCTACACCTTC. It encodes CASSIDEDRTYGYTF.

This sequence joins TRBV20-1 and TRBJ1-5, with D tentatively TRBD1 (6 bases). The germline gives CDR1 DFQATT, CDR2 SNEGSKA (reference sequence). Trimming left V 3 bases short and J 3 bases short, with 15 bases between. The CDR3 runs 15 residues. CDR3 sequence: CSASPRGYINQPQHF. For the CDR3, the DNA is TGCAGTGCTAGTCCCAGGGGTTATATCAATCAGCCCCAGCATTTT.

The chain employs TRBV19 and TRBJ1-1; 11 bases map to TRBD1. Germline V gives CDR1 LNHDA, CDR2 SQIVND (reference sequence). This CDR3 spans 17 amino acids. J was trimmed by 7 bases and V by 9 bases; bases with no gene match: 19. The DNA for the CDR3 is TGTGCCAGCAGAGGGCCCGGGACAGGGGGTTACAGGATTGAAGCTTTCTTT. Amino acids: CASRGPGTGGYRIEAFF.

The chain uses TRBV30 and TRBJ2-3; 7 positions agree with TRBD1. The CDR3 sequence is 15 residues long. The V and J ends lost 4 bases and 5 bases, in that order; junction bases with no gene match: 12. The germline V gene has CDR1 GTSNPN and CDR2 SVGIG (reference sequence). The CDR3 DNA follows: TGTGCCTGGATAATAAAGGGGGCAGCAAGAGATACGCAGTATTTT. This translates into CAWIIKGAARDTQYF.

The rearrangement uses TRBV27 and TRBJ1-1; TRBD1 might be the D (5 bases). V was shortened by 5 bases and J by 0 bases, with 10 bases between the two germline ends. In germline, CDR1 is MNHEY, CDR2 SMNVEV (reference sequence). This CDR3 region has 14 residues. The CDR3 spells CASSGGVLNTEAFF. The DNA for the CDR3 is TGTGCCAGCAGTGGGGGGGTGTTGAACACTGAAGCTTTCTTT.

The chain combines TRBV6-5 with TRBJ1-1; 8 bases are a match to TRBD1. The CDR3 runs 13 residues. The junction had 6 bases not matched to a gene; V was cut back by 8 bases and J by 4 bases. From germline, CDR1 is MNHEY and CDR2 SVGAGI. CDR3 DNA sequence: TGTGCCAGCGTGGACAGGGAAGGCACTGAAGCTTTCTTT. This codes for CASVDREGTEAFF.

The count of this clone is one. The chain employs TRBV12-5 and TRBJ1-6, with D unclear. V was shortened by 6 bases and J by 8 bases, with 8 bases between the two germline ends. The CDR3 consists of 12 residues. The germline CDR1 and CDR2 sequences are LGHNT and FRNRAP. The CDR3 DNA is TGTGCTAGTGGGGGGAGGGATTCACCCCTCCACTTT. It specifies CASGGRDSPLHF.

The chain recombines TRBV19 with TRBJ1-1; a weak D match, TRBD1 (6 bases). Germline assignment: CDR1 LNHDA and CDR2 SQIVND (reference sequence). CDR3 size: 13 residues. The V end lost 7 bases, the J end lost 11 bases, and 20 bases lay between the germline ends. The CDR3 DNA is TGTGCCAGTACCCGACCGGGGGGGCTTGGCGCTTTCTTT. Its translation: CASTRPGGLGAFF.

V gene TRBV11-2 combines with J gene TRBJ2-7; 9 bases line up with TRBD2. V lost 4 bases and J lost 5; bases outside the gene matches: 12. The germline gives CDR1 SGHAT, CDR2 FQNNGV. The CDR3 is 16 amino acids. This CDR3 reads CASSSPRERGVHEQYF. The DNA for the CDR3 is TGTGCCAGCAGCTCCCCTCGGGAGCGGGGGGTCCACGAGCAGTACTTC. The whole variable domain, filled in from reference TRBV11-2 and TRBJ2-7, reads EAGVAQSPRYKIIEKRQSVAFWCNPISGHATLYWYQQILGQGPKLLIQFQNNGVVDDSQLPKDRFSAERLKGVDSTLKIQPAKLEDSAVYLCASSSPRERGVHEQYFGPGTRLTVT.

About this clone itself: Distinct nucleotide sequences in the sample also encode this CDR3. This chain's CDR3 is CASSHQTGEDGYTF. The CDR3 DNA reads TGTGCCAGCAGCCACCAAACAGGGGAGGATGGCTACACCTTC. The chain carries TRBV3-1 (or the pseudogene TRBV3-2) and TRBJ1-2, with TRBD1 matching 7 bases. Germline loops: CDR1 LGHDT, CDR2 YNNKEL (reference sequence). After removal of 3 bases from V and 6 bases from J, the junction contained 7 bases not matched to a gene. This CDR3 has 14 residues.

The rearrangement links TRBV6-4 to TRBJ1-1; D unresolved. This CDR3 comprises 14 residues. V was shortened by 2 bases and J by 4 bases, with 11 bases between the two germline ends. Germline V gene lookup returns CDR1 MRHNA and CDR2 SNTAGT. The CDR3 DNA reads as TGTGCCAGCAGTGACACGGGTTATCGCACTGAAGCTTTCTTT. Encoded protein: CASSDTGYRTEAFF.

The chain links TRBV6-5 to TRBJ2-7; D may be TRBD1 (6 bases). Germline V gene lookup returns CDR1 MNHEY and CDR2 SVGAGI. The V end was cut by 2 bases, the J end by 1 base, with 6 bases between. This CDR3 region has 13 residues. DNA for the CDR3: TGTGCCAGCAGTTACAGGGGGTCCTACGAGCAGTACTTC. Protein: CASSYRGSYEQYF.

Here the CDR3 DNA reads TGTGCCTGGAAATGGGACGACAGGGCCACTGAAGCTTTCTTT. This sequence encodes CAWKWDDRATEAFF. The V gene is TRBV30, the J gene TRBJ1-1; 7 nucleotides agree with TRBD1. There are 14 residues in the CDR3. V was clipped by 4 bases and J by 4 bases; unmatched bases: 9. Germline-derived CDR1 and CDR2 are GTSNPN and SVGIG (reference sequence).

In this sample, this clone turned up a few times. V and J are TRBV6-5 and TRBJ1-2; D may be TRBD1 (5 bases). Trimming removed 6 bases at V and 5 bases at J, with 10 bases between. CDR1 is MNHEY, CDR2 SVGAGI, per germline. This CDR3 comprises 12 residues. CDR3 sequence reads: CASSHRFYGYTF. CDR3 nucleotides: TGTGCCAGCAGCCACAGGTTTTATGGCTACACCTTC.

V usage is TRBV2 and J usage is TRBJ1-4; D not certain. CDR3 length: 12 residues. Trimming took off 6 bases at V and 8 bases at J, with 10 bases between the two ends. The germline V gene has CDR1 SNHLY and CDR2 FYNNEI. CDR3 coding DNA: TGTGCCAGCAGAGACACCTCGGAAAAACTGTTTTTT. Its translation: CASRDTSEKLFF.

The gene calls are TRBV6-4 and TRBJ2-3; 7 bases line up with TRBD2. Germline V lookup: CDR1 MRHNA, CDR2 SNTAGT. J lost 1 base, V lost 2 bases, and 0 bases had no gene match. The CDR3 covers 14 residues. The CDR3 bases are TGTGCCAGCAGTGACGCGGGGGGCACAGATACGCAGTATTTT. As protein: CASSDAGGTDTQYF.

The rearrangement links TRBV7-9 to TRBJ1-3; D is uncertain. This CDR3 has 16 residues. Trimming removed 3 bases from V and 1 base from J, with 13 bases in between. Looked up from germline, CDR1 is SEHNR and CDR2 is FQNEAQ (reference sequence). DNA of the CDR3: TGTGCCAGCAGCTTGTGGCTCTCGGAGTCTGGAAACACCATATATTTT. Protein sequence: CASSLWLSESGNTIYF.

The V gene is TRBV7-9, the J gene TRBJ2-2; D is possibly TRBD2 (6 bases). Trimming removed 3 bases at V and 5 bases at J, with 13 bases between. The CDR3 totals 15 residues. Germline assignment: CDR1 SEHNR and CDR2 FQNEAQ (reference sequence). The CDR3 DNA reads TGTGCCAGCAGCTTGGGGGGAGACCGAACCGGGGAGCTGTTTTTT. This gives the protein CASSLGGDRTGELFF.

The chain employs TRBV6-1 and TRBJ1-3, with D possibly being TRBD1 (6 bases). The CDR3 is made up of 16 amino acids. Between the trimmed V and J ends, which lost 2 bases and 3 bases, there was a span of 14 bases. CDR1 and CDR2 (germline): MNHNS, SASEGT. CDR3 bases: TGTGCCAGCAGTGAATCGGGGGGGGCGCGTGGAAACACCATATATTTT. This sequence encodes CASSESGGARGNTIYF.